The 14 T cell receptor beta chains presented below share a single source sample, sequenced in a study of cytomegalovirus exposure and HLA in healthy donors. The PCR made use of 60 Vbeta and 13 Jbeta primers. The data were produced by immunoSEQ multiplex PCR, yet TCRdb's version contains in-frame clones alone and is incomplete. The data contain about 140,000 clones, approximately 80% of them singletons. The sequencing sample was made of PBMCs. The receptors originated from a female donor in good health and CMV-seronegative.

The V call is TRBV4-1, the J call TRBJ2-3; possibly TRBD2 for D (6 bases). Trimming cost V 3 bases and J 2 bases, with 18 bases left between them. Germline lookup yields CDR1 MGHRA and CDR2 YSYEKL. CDR3 length: 17 residues. Here the CDR3 reads CASSQITSKSTTDTQYF. The CDR3, as DNA: TGCGCCAGCAGCCAGATAACTAGCAAGAGTACCACAGATACGCAGTATTTT.

This chain uses TRBV28 with TRBJ1-1, with D tentatively TRBD1 (5 bases). The ends were cut back, 0 bases at V and 5 bases at J, with 10 bases in the middle. The CDR3 contains 14 residues. CDR1 is MDHEN, CDR2 SYDVKM, per germline. The CDR3 sequence is CASSLWGGKTEAFF. CDR3 DNA: TGTGCCAGCAGTTTATGGGGGGGGAAGACTGAAGCTTTCTTT.

The gene calls are TRBV19 and TRBJ2-4; D unresolved. The germline CDR1 and CDR2 sequences are LNHDA and SQIVND (reference sequence). The CDR3 is 15 residues long. Trimming pared 3 bases from V and 0 bases from J, leaving 9 bases between. DNA for the CDR3: TGTGCCAGTAGTATCCACAGTCTAGCCAAAAACATTCAGTACTTC. Its protein is CASSIHSLAKNIQYF.

The chain is built from TRBV15 and TRBJ2-2; D is uncertain. The CDR3 covers 15 residues. In germline, CDR1 is LNHNV, CDR2 YYDKDF (reference sequence). Trimming took 0 bases from V and 7 from J, leaving 12 bases between them. Here the CDR3 reads CATSRDPSYGGELFF. DNA for the CDR3: TGTGCCACCAGCAGAGATCCCTCGTACGGCGGGGAGCTGTTTTTT.

The gene calls are TRBV2 and TRBJ2-1; the D gene is possibly TRBD2 (5 bases). V was trimmed by 5 bases and J by 2 bases, leaving 19 bases between them. The CDR3 is 17 residues long. Germline-derived CDR1 and CDR2 are SNHLY and FYNNEI. The CDR3 sequence: CASSIRELSAAYNEQFF. CDR3 nucleotide sequence: TGTGCCAGCAGTATTCGGGAACTTAGCGCCGCCTACAATGAGCAGTTCTTC. The full variable domain, rest sourced from reference TRBV2 and TRBJ2-1, is EPEVTQTPSHQVTQMGQEVILRCVPISNHLYFYWYRQILGQKVEFLVSFYNNEISEKSEIFDDQFSVERPDGSNFTLKIRSTKLEDSAMYFCASSIRELSAAYNEQFFGPGTRLTVL.

This clone was seen a few times. The chain has TRBV4-2 and TRBJ2-1; D perhaps matches TRBD2 (6 bases). V was pared by 1 base and J by 4 bases, with 11 bases between. Germline V gene data show CDR1 as LGHNA and CDR2 as YNFKEQ. CDR3 size: 15 residues. CDR3 DNA sequence: TGTGCCAGCAGCCAAGGAAGACTAGTGTACAATGAGCAGTTCTTC. This translates into CASSQGRLVYNEQFF.

This clone was seen a few times. The rearrangement links TRBV5-5 to TRBJ2-1; weak D call: TRBD2 (5 bases). Germline V gives CDR1 SGHKS, CDR2 YYEKEE (reference sequence). Trimming took off 0 bases at V and 13 bases at J, with 11 bases between the two ends. CDR3 length: 12 residues. The CDR3 DNA reads as TGTGCCAGCAGCTTGGGTGGATCGGGACAGTTCTTC. This sequence encodes CASSLGGSGQFF.

V usage is TRBV23-1 and J usage is TRBJ2-4, with D perhaps TRBD1 (5 bases). TRBV23-1 is labeled an ORF, and its function is uncertain. CDR3 size: 17 residues. V was cut by 8 bases and J by 2 bases, with 22 bases left in between. The CDR3 is CASSQGAGKRTKNIQYF. DNA of the CDR3: TGCGCCAGCTCCCAAGGGGCAGGGAAGAGGACCAAAAACATTCAGTACTTC.

CDR3 amino acids: CASGLATSGHTLGTQYF. For the CDR3, the DNA is TGTGCTAGTGGTTTGGCGACTAGCGGACACACCCTCGGTACGCAGTATTTT. The chain combines TRBV12-5 with TRBJ2-3; 9 nucleotides line up with TRBD2. The germline V gene has CDR1 LGHNT and CDR2 FRNRAP. Losses at the gene ends were 1 base for V and 8 bases for J; bases not matched to a gene: 13. The CDR3 has 17 amino acids.

CDR3 protein: CASSESSGTGSYEQYF. In DNA form, the CDR3 reads TGTGCCAGCAGTGAGTCTTCCGGGACAGGCTCCTACGAGCAGTACTTC. The chain links TRBV2 to TRBJ2-7, with 8 bases that match TRBD1. This CDR3 is 16 amino acids long. Per the germline V gene, CDR1 is SNHLY and CDR2 is FYNNEI. Trimming cost V 3 bases and J 0 bases; bases outside gene matches: 7.

This chain joins TRBV5-6 and TRBJ1-1; TRBD1 might be the D (5 bases). Trimming pared 3 bases from V and 3 bases from J, leaving 12 bases between. Germline V gene lookup returns CDR1 SGHDT and CDR2 YYEEEE. This CDR3 is built from 14 residues. The CDR3 sequence is CASSSQGWDTEAFF. CDR3 nucleotide sequence: TGTGCCAGCAGCTCTCAGGGATGGGACACTGAAGCTTTCTTT.

The rearrangement links TRBV7-3 to TRBJ1-1, with D tentatively TRBD1 (6 bases). The length of the CDR3 is 18 residues. Trimming cost V 2 bases and J 2 bases, with 21 bases left between them. Germline CDR1 is SGHTA and CDR2 is FQGTGA. The CDR3 region is CASSLYGQGKGRNTEAFF. As DNA, the CDR3 is TGTGCCAGCAGCTTATACGGGCAGGGGAAAGGACGAAACACTGAAGCTTTCTTT.

This CDR3 is CASSLRVGGTEAFF. The CDR3 DNA reads TGTGCCAGCAGCCTAAGGGTCGGGGGCACTGAAGCTTTCTTT. The chain couples TRBV11-2 to TRBJ1-1, with D perhaps matching TRBD1 (5 bases). The V end was cut by 5 bases, the J end by 4 bases, with 14 bases between. This CDR3 contains 14 residues. Germline V gene sequence: CDR1 SGHAT, CDR2 FQNNGV. Variable domain in full (rest from reference TRBV11-2 and TRBJ1-1): EAGVAQSPRYKIIEKRQSVAFWCNPISGHATLYWYQQILGQGPKLLIQFQNNGVVDDSQLPKDRFSAERLKGVDSTLKIQPAKLEDSAVYLCASSLRVGGTEAFFGQGTRLTVV.

The rearrangement links TRBV5-4 to TRBJ2-7; 7 bases line up with TRBD1. The germline V gene encodes CDR1 SGHNT and CDR2 YYREEE (reference sequence). The CDR3 is 13 residues long. The ends lost 2 bases at V and 2 bases at J; junction bases unmatched: 1. DNA of the CDR3: TGTGCCAGCAGCTTTCAGGGGGCCTACGAGCAGTACTTC. Its translation is CASSFQGAYEQYF. Variable domain in full (rest from reference TRBV5-4 and TRBJ2-7): ETGVTQSPTHLIKTRGQQVTLRCSSQSGHNTVSWYQQALGQGPQFIFQYYREEENGRGNFPPRFSGLQFPNYSSELNVNALELDDSALYLCASSFQGAYEQYFGPGTRLTVT.